A selection of T cell receptor beta chains follows, all from one sample in a study of T cell repertoires in cytomegalovirus infection. Each CDR3 protein is one row after TCRdb ran MiXCR on the reads. The data show 450,000 to 650,000 distinct CDR3 sequences, about a quarter seen once. Specimen: PBMCs. The receptor source for this set is a human donor in good health (CMV status not recorded). Some clones in this sample may be carry-over from other donors' samples. The CDR3 runs from the conserved cysteine through the conserved F or W. A D gene is named only where the DNA matches it firmly. A clone size is listed for some rows: how often the clone was seen (once, few, many), or a class if it is expanded.

size	D	length	J	V	DNA	CDR3
-	-	15	TRBJ1-2	TRBV27	TGTGCCAGCAGGTCGTTAGGGGGATCAAGCTATGGCTACACCTTC	CASRSLGGSSYGYTF
-	-	15	TRBJ2-3	TRBV5-6	TGTGCCAGCAGCTTGTGGATCCAGTCAACAGATACGCAGTATTTT	CASSLWIQSTDTQYF
many	-	15	TRBJ1-4	TRBV7-8	TGTGCCAGCAGCTTAGGGCAGGGATTGGGAGAAAAACTGTTTTTT	CASSLGQGLGEKLFF
many	-	12	TRBJ2-1	TRBV7-2	TGTGCCAGCAGCTTATCTAGGAATGAGCAGTTCTTC	CASSLSRNEQFF
few	-	13	TRBJ1-1	TRBV24-1	TGTGCCACCAGTGAGCGAGATAAAGCTGAAGCTTTCTTT	CATSERDKAEAFF
-	-	17	TRBJ2-3	TRBV11-3	TGTGCCAGCAGCTCCGAGTTCCGGCCAGGATATACAGATACGCAGTATTTT	CASSSEFRPGYTDTQYF
-	TRBD2	14	TRBJ2-5	TRBV6-1	TGTGCCAGCAGTGCTCCCGGGACTAGCGGGAAGGAGTACTTC	CASSAPGTSGKEYF
-	-	15	TRBJ2-1	TRBV6-5	TGTGCCAGCAGGAAGGGGGGGGCGTCCTACAATGAGCAGTTCTTC	CASRKGGASYNEQFF
-	-	15	TRBJ2-3	TRBV7-2	TGTGCCAGCAGCGCCCGAATGCCTAGCACAGATACGCAGTATTTT	CASSARMPSTDTQYF
-	-	13	TRBJ2-7	TRBV30	TGTGCCTGGAGCCCGGGAGATGTTTACGAGCAGTACTTC	CAWSPGDVYEQYF
many	-	14	TRBJ2-7	TRBV7-2	TGTGCCAGCACCCAAGGCTTGCGGGGTGACGAGCAGTACTTC	CASTQGLRGDEQYF
few	-	15	TRBJ1-4	TRBV12-3/TRBV12-4	TGTGCCAGCAGCCTATGGGGCAGGGTGGAGGAAAAACTGTTTTTT	CASSLWGRVEEKLFF
many	-	14	TRBJ1-1	TRBV7-2	TGTGCCAGCAGCTCCCCGGGACACGACACTGAAGCTTTCTTT	CASSSPGHDTEAFF
few	-	12	TRBJ2-3	TRBV12-3/TRBV12-4	TGTGCCACCTCGGACACAACAGATACGCAGTATTTT	CATSDTTDTQYF
-	-	15	TRBJ2-5	TRBV12-3/TRBV12-4	TGTGCCAGCAGCCCTGCACGGCGGTTCCCCGAGACCCAGTACTTC	CASSPARRFPETQYF